The 20 T cell receptor beta chains below all came from one sample that was sequenced in a study of cytomegalovirus exposure and HLA in healthy donors. Use of 60 Vbeta and 13 Jbeta primers characterized the PCR. Measured with immunoSEQ multiplex PCR; TCRdb has only the in-frame clones, and not every one. The data contain 90,000 to 120,000 clones, approximately 79% of them seen just once; the ten biggest clones take up 4.5% to 7%. What was sequenced was PBMCs. The receptors originated from a man in his 60s in good health and CMV-seropositive.

The chain carries TRBV7-3 and TRBJ2-7; D is possibly TRBD1 (5 bases). There are 15 residues in the CDR3. Trimming stripped 5 bases from V and 2 bases from J, with 16 bases between. In germline, CDR1 is SGHTA, CDR2 FQGTGA. The CDR3 reads CASSATASSTYEQYF. Here the CDR3 DNA reads TGTGCCAGCAGCGCGACAGCCTCCTCAACCTACGAGCAGTACTTC.

This rearrangement joins TRBV7-2 to TRBJ2-5; 8 nucleotides align to TRBD2. CDR1 and CDR2 (germline): SGHTA, FQGNSA. The V gene end was trimmed by 2 bases and the J gene end by 0 bases; junction bases not matched to a gene: 11. This CDR3 has 18 amino acids. CDR3 DNA sequence: TGTGCCAGCAGCTTAATCGGACGGGCGGGGGGCTACCAAGAGACCCAGTACTTC. Translation gives CASSLIGRAGGYQETQYF.

This clone was observed a single time. The CDR3 sequence: CASRGPAASGVSTDTQYF. The CDR3 nucleotides read TGTGCCAGCAGGGGGCCTGCGGCTAGCGGGGTTAGCACAGATACGCAGTATTTT. The rearrangement uses TRBV7-9 and TRBJ2-3; TRBD2 matches at 9 bases. The CDR3 consists of 18 residues. Germline CDR1 is SEHNR and CDR2 is FQNEAQ (reference sequence). Trimming removed 6 bases from V and 0 bases from J; junction bases left unmatched: 13.

This sequence joins TRBV5-8 and TRBJ1-3; 8 bases are a match to TRBD1. After removal of 4 bases from V and 0 bases from J, the junction contained 6 bases not matched to a gene. Germline loops: CDR1 SGHTS, CDR2 YDEGEE. CDR3 length equals 16 residues. The CDR3 DNA is TGTGCCAGCAGCCCCCGGACAGGGTACTCTGGAAACACCATATATTTT. This codes for CASSPRTGYSGNTIYF.

The V and J genes are TRBV5-1 and TRBJ2-3; the match to TRBD2 covers 7 bases. CDR1 and CDR2 from the germline V gene are SGHRS and YFSETQ. There are 13 residues in the CDR3. Unmatched junction bases numbered 7, after V lost 7 bases and J lost 5 bases. The CDR3 loop is CASRGDSGDTQYF. The CDR3 region has the DNA TGCGCCAGCCGGGGGGACTCAGGAGATACGCAGTATTTT.

The J gene is TRBJ1-1, the V gene TRBV28; TRBD1 matches 8 bases. This CDR3 contains 12 residues. V dropped 1 base and J dropped 8; count of bases not matched to a gene: 0. Per the germline V gene, CDR1 is MDHEN and CDR2 is SYDVKM. CDR3 loop: CASSLYRGEAFF. Here the CDR3 DNA reads TGTGCCAGCAGTTTATACAGGGGGGAAGCTTTCTTT.

This clone was counted at least ten times. This chain uses TRBV19 with TRBJ2-2; 9 nucleotides match TRBD1. Unmatched junction bases numbered 10, after V lost 5 bases and J lost 6 bases. The CDR3 has 16 residues. Germline-derived CDR1 and CDR2 are LNHDA and SQIVND (reference sequence). The CDR3: CASSPTGTGKAGELFF. The CDR3 nucleotides are TGTGCCAGTAGTCCGACCGGGACAGGGAAGGCCGGGGAGCTGTTTTTT.

The chain couples TRBV30 to TRBJ1-6; 7 bases are shared with TRBD1. The CDR3 runs 16 residues. V gave up 2 bases and J gave up 5 bases; unmatched junction bases: 9. CDR1 is GTSNPN, CDR2 SVGIG, per germline (reference sequence). The CDR3 DNA follows: TGTGCCTGGAGTCCCACGACAGGGAATAATAATTCACCCCTCCACTTT. This translates into CAWSPTTGNNNSPLHF. The full variable domain, with the rest looked up from reference TRBV30 and TRBJ1-6, is SQTIHQWPATLVQPVGSPLSLECTVEGTSNPNLYWYRQAAGRGLQLLFYSVGIGQISSEVPQNLSASRPQDRQFILSSKKLLLSDSGFYLCAWSPTTGNNNSPLHFGNGTRLTVT.

The rearrangement joins TRBV5-5 to TRBJ2-5; possible D gene TRBD1, 6 bases. This CDR3 has 13 amino acids. Germline V gives CDR1 SGHKS, CDR2 YYEKEE (reference sequence). Trimming stripped 4 bases from V and 1 base from J, with 8 bases between. The CDR3 protein is CASSGGLQETQYF. CDR3 sequence (DNA): TGTGCCAGCAGCGGGGGCCTCCAAGAGACCCAGTACTTC. The full variable domain, with the rest looked up from reference TRBV5-5 and TRBJ2-5, is DAGVTQSPTHLIKTRGQQVTLRCSPISGHKSVSWYQQVLGQGPQFIFQYYEKEERGRGNFPDRFSARQFPNYSSELNVNALLLGDSALYLCASSGGLQETQYFGPGTRLLVL.

V gene TRBV9 combines with J gene TRBJ1-3; tentative D call: TRBD1 (5 bases). The CDR3 loop spans 14 amino acids. CDR1 is SGDLS, CDR2 YYNGEE, per germline. The V end was cut by 0 bases, the J end by 8 bases, with 12 bases between. CDR3 amino acids: CASSVGGREDTIYF. CDR3 DNA sequence: TGTGCCAGCAGCGTAGGTGGCAGGGAGGACACCATATATTTT.

V and J are TRBV2 and TRBJ1-2, with D perhaps matching TRBD1 (5 bases). Germline V CDR1 and CDR2: SNHLY, FYNNEI. Trimming removed 6 bases from V and 4 bases from J, with 12 bases in between. The CDR3 loop spans 13 amino acids. CDR3 in amino acids: CASSRTRGYGYTF. The CDR3, as DNA: TGTGCCAGCAGCCGAACAAGGGGCTATGGCTACACCTTC.

In its sample, this clone was seen a few times. This chain uses TRBV5-4 with TRBJ1-5, with D unclear. This CDR3 is built from 13 residues. Trimming removed 4 bases at V and 5 bases at J, with 10 bases between. Germline loops: CDR1 SGHNT, CDR2 YYREEE (reference sequence). As DNA, the CDR3 is TGTGCCAGCAGCCATAATCGGGATCAGCCCCAGCATTTT. Translation gives CASSHNRDQPQHF.

The chain recombines TRBV9 with TRBJ2-1, with 14 bases fitting TRBD2. The CDR3 runs 17 residues. CDR1 and CDR2 from the germline V gene are SGDLS and YYNGEE. Trimming took 4 bases from V and 4 from J; bases not matched to a gene: 7. CDR3 loop: CASSPRTSGGHYNEQFF. The CDR3 nucleotides are TGTGCCAGCAGCCCCCGGACTAGCGGGGGGCATTACAATGAGCAGTTCTTC.

This rearrangement joins TRBV9 to TRBJ1-5; a weak D match, TRBD1 (6 bases). The germline V gene encodes CDR1 SGDLS and CDR2 YYNGEE. Trimming pared 4 bases from V and 2 bases from J, leaving 13 bases between. This CDR3 has 15 amino acids. The CDR3 reads CASSLQGNGNQPQHF. CDR3 DNA: TGTGCCAGCAGCCTACAGGGAAATGGCAATCAGCCCCAGCATTTT.

This chain links TRBV15 with TRBJ2-5; 8 bases map to TRBD1. This CDR3 is 16 amino acids long. Germline loops: CDR1 LNHNV, CDR2 YYDKDF (reference sequence). Trimming at V came to 1 base and at J to 1 base, leaving 5 bases not matched to a gene. CDR3 DNA: TGTGCCACCAGCAGAGGGGGCAGGGGGCTCCAAGAGACCCAGTACTTC. Protein sequence: CATSRGGRGLQETQYF.

The rearrangement uses TRBV7-9 and TRBJ1-4; 7 positions agree with TRBD1. The germline CDR1 and CDR2 sequences are SEHNR and FQNEAQ (reference sequence). The CDR3 is made up of 17 amino acids. Losses at the gene ends were 2 bases for V and 8 bases for J; bases not matched to a gene: 14. CDR3 in amino acids: CASSLKSKQGRLEKLFF. CDR3 DNA sequence: TGTGCCAGCAGCTTAAAATCAAAACAGGGGCGATTGGAAAAACTGTTTTTT.

The chain employs TRBV7-8 and TRBJ2-5; 13 bases fit TRBD2. Germline CDR1 and CDR2: SGHVS and FQNEAQ. The CDR3 runs 16 residues. J was trimmed by 2 bases and V by 5 bases; bases with no gene match: 5. CDR3 in amino acids: CASSLTTSGGQETQYF. The CDR3 DNA reads as TGTGCCAGCAGCCTAACGACTAGCGGGGGGCAAGAGACCCAGTACTTC.

The chain links TRBV5-1 to TRBJ2-7; 8 nucleotides align to TRBD2. CDR1 is SGHRS and CDR2 is YFSETQ in the germline V gene. J gave up 1 base and V 2 bases, and 5 bases lay outside the gene matches. CDR3 size: 15 residues. The CDR3 here is CASSFAGGVSYEQYF. The CDR3 coding sequence is TGCGCCAGCAGCTTCGCGGGGGGAGTTTCCTACGAGCAGTACTTC.

This clone has a handful of counts. V gene TRBV4-2 combines with J gene TRBJ1-1, with 8 nucleotides matching TRBD1. This CDR3 is 16 amino acids long. Trimming at V came to 6 bases and at J to 0 bases, leaving 9 bases not matched to a gene. From germline, CDR1 is LGHNA and CDR2 YNFKEQ. CDR3 protein: CASRQGVTAVNTEAFF. CDR3 in DNA: TGTGCCAGCAGACAGGGGGTAACAGCTGTGAACACTGAAGCTTTCTTT.

The chain combines TRBV5-1 with TRBJ1-2, with 7 bases aligning to TRBD1. CDR3 size: 15 residues. Germline lookup yields CDR1 SGHRS and CDR2 YFSETQ. Losses at the gene ends were 0 bases for V and 7 bases for J; bases not matched to a gene: 9. The CDR3 here is CASSLAGQGGSGYTF. The CDR3 region has the DNA TGCGCCAGCAGCTTGGCCGGGCAGGGGGGTTCTGGCTACACCTTC.